One sample yielded the 15 T cell receptor beta chains listed below, sequenced in a study of breast tumors, draining lymph nodes, adjacent tissues. In TCRdb, the multiplex PCR reads were re-called with MiXCR into one record per CDR3 protein. The sample has around 150,000 distinct CDR3 sequences, roughly 33% seen once; the top ten hold around 2.3%. Samples came from axillary lymph nodes draining the breast cancer. Sequenced sample: axillary lymph node tissue. These TCRs come from a female donor with breast cancer. Some clones in this sample may be carry-over from other donors' samples.

At least ten counts were recorded for this clonotype. The chain has TRBV2 and TRBJ2-1; unclear D gene. Germline CDR1 and CDR2: SNHLY and FYNNEI. The CDR3 runs 12 residues. Trimming took 1 base from V and 3 from J, leaving 1 base between them. CDR3 residues: CASSEDYNEQFF. Written as DNA, the CDR3 is TGTGCCAGCAGTGAAGACTACAATGAGCAGTTCTTC.

This clonotype occurred many times. The V gene is TRBV7-2, the J gene TRBJ2-1, with TRBD2 identical over 7 bases. The germline gives CDR1 SGHTA, CDR2 FQGNSA. The CDR3 totals 15 residues. Germline trimming cut 5 bases from V and 6 bases from J; bases unmatched to any gene: 10. CDR3 DNA sequence: TGTGCCAGCAGCCCCCAGGGACTACTGGGCAATGAGCAGTTCTTC. It yields the protein CASSPQGLLGNEQFF.

The table lists this clonotype with a few counts. Possible read error: a much larger clone is one base away. The rearrangement uses TRBV28 and TRBJ2-7; 8 bases align to TRBD1. Germline CDR1 MDHEN, CDR2 SYDVKM. This CDR3 has 13 residues. The CDR3 protein is CASRSPDRGPQHF. The CDR3 coding sequence is TGTGCCAGCAGGTCTCCCGACAGGGGTCCGCAGCACTTC. Combining the CDR3 with reference TRBV28 and TRBJ2-7 gives the whole variable domain DVKVTQSSRYLVKRTGEKVFLECVQDMDHENMFWYRQDPGLGLRLIYFSYDVKMKEKGDIPEGYSVSREKKERFSLILESASTNQTSMYLCASRSPDRGPQHFGPGTRLTVT.

This clonotype occurred a few times. The CDR3 here is CASSQGRYSNTEAFF. Written as DNA, the CDR3 is TGTGCCAGCAGCCAGGGACGGTACTCGAACACTGAAGCTTTCTTT. V gene TRBV7-2 combines with J gene TRBJ1-1; D might be TRBD1 (5 bases). Germline lookup yields CDR1 SGHTA and CDR2 FQGNSA. The CDR3 has 15 residues. V was shortened by 5 bases and J by 1 base, with 14 bases between the two germline ends.

With regard to this clonotype: The junction departs from germline at one end; a sequencing error may be responsible. The V call is TRBV2, the J call TRBJ1-1, with D possibly TRBD1 on 6 matching bases. CDR3 length: 13 amino acids. In germline, CDR1 is SNHLY, CDR2 FYNNEI. The CDR3 DNA sequence: TGTGCCACCCACCGGGACACTCTACTTGAAACTTTCTTT. It yields the protein CATHRDTLLETFF.

This clonotype occurred many times. The chain links TRBV5-6 to TRBJ2-2, with TRBD2 identical over 8 bases. J was trimmed by 3 bases and V by 0 bases; bases with no gene match: 4. Germline assignment: CDR1 SGHDT and CDR2 YYEEEE. The CDR3 contains 16 residues. Here the CDR3 reads CASSLGSGGHTGELFF. In DNA, the CDR3 is TGTGCCAGCAGCTTGGGGAGCGGGGGTCACACCGGGGAGCTGTTTTTT.

As to this clonotype: A read error may account for a junction end that differs from germline. V gene TRBV10-3 combines with J gene TRBJ1-1; 11 bases match TRBD1. In germline, CDR1 is ENHRY, CDR2 SYGVKD. There are 18 residues in the CDR3. CDR3 region: CAISGRTGGEGFSTEASF. CDR3 sequence (DNA): TGTGCCATCAGTGGCCGGACAGGGGGCGAAGGTTTTAGCACTGAAGCTTCCTTT.

Of note for this clonotype: No conserved phenylalanine or tryptophan ends this CDR3, so it is likely a read error. The DNA is left out, because the CDR3 cannot be placed on it with certainty; the CDR3 is given as TCRdb lists it. The rearrangement links TRBV12-3 or TRBV12-4 to TRBJ2-1. Both ends counted, the CDR3 spans 8 residues. The CDR3 loop reads CASRLRLG.

This clonotype was found many times. The chain couples TRBV15 to TRBJ1-5, with TRBD1 as a possible D gene (6 bases). The V and J ends lost 4 bases and 2 bases respectively, with 6 bases between them. Germline V gene data show CDR1 as LNHNV and CDR2 as YYDKDF (reference sequence). This CDR3 spans 13 amino acids. In nucleotides, the CDR3 is TGTGCCACCAGCACAGGGGGCAATCAGCCCCAGCATTTT. Protein sequence: CATSTGGNQPQHF.

This clonotype was seen many times. Sequence at one end of the junction differs from germline and may be a read error. The chain is built from TRBV7-8 and TRBJ1-2, with D uncertain. The CDR3 extends over 15 amino acids. Germline-derived CDR1 and CDR2 are SGHVS and FQNEAQ. CDR3 sequence (DNA): TGTGCCAGCAGCTCCAGCAGAGGTGCCAACTATGGCTACCCCTTC. This translates into CASSSSRGANYGYPF.

This clonotype was counted many times. The chain is built from TRBV5-1 and TRBJ1-6, with unresolved D. The germline gives CDR1 SGHRS, CDR2 YFSETQ. V lost 1 base to trimming and J lost 7 bases, with 18 bases between them. The CDR3 is 17 amino acids. CDR3 amino acids: CASSLSGAGSGNSPLHF. CDR3 bases: TGCGCCAGCAGCTTGTCAGGTGCGGGATCCGGGAATTCACCCCTCCACTTT.

The J gene is TRBJ1-1, the V gene TRBV7-8, with D possibly being TRBD1 (5 bases). The germline CDR1 and CDR2 sequences are SGHVS and FQNEAQ. This CDR3 contains 15 residues. V lost 5 bases, J lost 2 bases, and 15 bases lay in between. The CDR3 sequence is CASSPQAGTNTEAFF. In DNA form, the CDR3 reads TGTGCCAGCAGCCCCCAGGCAGGGACTAACACTGAAGCTTTCTTT.

The rearrangement links TRBV19 to TRBJ2-5; 7 nucleotides match TRBD2. This CDR3 has 11 amino acids. Germline V gene data show CDR1 as LNHDA and CDR2 as SQIVND (reference sequence). After removal of 4 bases from V and 12 bases from J, the junction contained 5 bases not matched to a gene. CDR3 sequence (DNA): TGTGCCAGTAGTACGGGAGGCCCTAAGTACTTC. It translates to CASSTGGPKYF.

This clonotype occurred many times. The chain couples TRBV18 to TRBJ2-5; D is unclear. This CDR3 is 14 amino acids long. Trimming pared 1 base from V and 2 bases from J, leaving 8 bases between. Germline CDR1 and CDR2: KGHSH and LQKENI. CDR3 protein: CASSPQGQQETQYF. The DNA for the CDR3 is TGTGCCAGCTCACCACAAGGTCAGCAAGAGACCCAGTACTTC.

On this clonotype: This may come from a read error, since a much larger clone is one base off. The J gene is TRBJ2-1, the V gene TRBV6-2 or TRBV6-3, with TRBD2 as a possible D gene (6 bases). The CDR3 is 16 residues long. Trimming shortened V by 7 bases and J by 8 bases, and 24 bases separated the two germline ends. CDR1 is MNHEY, CDR2 SVGEGT, per germline. The CDR3: CASTPKRVRFLDEQFF. CDR3 coding DNA: TGTGCCAGCACTCCTAAGCGGGTAAGGTTTCTGGATGAGCAGTTCTTC.